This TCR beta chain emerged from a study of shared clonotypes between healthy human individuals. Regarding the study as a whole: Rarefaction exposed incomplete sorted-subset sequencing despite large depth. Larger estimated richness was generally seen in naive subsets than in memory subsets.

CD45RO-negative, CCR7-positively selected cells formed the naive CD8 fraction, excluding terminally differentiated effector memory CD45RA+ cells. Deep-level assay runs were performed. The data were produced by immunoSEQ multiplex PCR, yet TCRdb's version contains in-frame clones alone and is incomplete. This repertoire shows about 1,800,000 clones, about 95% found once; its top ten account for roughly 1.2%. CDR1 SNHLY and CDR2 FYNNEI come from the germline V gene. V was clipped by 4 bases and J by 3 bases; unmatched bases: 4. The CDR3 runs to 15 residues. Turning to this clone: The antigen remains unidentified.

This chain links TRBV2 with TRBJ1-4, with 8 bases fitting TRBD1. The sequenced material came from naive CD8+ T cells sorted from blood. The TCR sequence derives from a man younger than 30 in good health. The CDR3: CASSGDRGPNEKLFF. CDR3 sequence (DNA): TGTGCCAGCAGTGGCGACAGGGGTCCTAATGAAAAACTGTTTTTT.